A selection of T cell receptor beta chains follows, all from one sample in a study of tumor-infiltrating lymphocytes in localized non-small cell lung cancer. Measured with immunoSEQ multiplex PCR; TCRdb has only the in-frame clones, and not every one. The data contain 5,800 or so clones, approximately 76% of them seen just once; the ten biggest clones take up roughly 6.7%. Sequenced sample: uninvolved lung tissue not adjacent to the tumor. The receptor source for this set is a human donor with non-small cell lung cancer. The CDR3 runs from the conserved cysteine through the conserved F or W. The D gene is left open where the match is weak. Size is omitted from some rows. Given values are once, few, many or a class for expanded clones.

abundance: few; d_gene: TRBD1; j_gene: TRBJ2-3; v_gene: TRBV11-3; CDR3aa: CASSTGGGTDTQYF; CDR3nt: TGTGCCAGCAGCACAGGGGGCGGCACAGATACGCAGTATTTT
abundance: .; d_gene: .; j_gene: TRBJ1-3; v_gene: TRBV5-8; CDR3aa: CASSSDRVPGNTIYF; CDR3nt: TGTGCCAGCAGCTCCGACAGAGTTCCTGGAAACACCATATATTTT
abundance: once; d_gene: .; j_gene: TRBJ2-1; v_gene: TRBV10-3; CDR3aa: CAISDSNNEQFF; CDR3nt: TGTGCCATCAGTGACAGTAACAATGAGCAGTTCTTC
abundance: .; d_gene: .; j_gene: TRBJ2-4; v_gene: TRBV29-1; CDR3aa: CSVGTVTKNIQYF; CDR3nt: TGCAGCGTTGGGACTGTTACCAAAAACATTCAGTACTTC
abundance: .; d_gene: .; j_gene: TRBJ2-7; v_gene: TRBV30; CDR3aa: CAWSVVGYEQYF; CDR3nt: TGTGCCTGGAGTGTAGTCGGCTACGAGCAGTACTTC
abundance: .; d_gene: TRBD2; j_gene: TRBJ2-7; v_gene: TRBV11-2; CDR3aa: CASLGYSGPSYEQYF; CDR3nt: TGTGCCAGCCTGGGTTATAGCGGGCCCTCCTACGAGCAGTACTTC
abundance: .; d_gene: TRBD2; j_gene: TRBJ2-3; v_gene: TRBV28; CDR3aa: CASAAGGAPDTQYF; CDR3nt: TGTGCCAGCGCGGCGGGAGGTGCCCCAGATACGCAGTATTTT
abundance: .; d_gene: TRBD1; j_gene: TRBJ2-2; v_gene: TRBV7-7; CDR3aa: CASSLGGHTGELFF; CDR3nt: TGTGCTAGCAGCTTAGGGGGCCACACCGGGGAGCTGTTTTTT
abundance: .; d_gene: TRBD1; j_gene: TRBJ1-1; v_gene: TRBV19; CDR3aa: CASSIGGIQGAFEAFF; CDR3nt: TGTGCCAGTAGTATAGGGGGGATACAGGGGGCCTTTGAAGCTTTCTTT
abundance: .; d_gene: TRBD2; j_gene: TRBJ2-3; v_gene: TRBV9; CDR3aa: CASSAYSGGARDTQYF; CDR3nt: TGTGCCAGCAGCGCCTATAGCGGGGGGGCCAGAGATACGCAGTATTTT
abundance: .; d_gene: .; j_gene: TRBJ2-7; v_gene: TRBV28; CDR3aa: CASSLESYEQYF; CDR3nt: TGTGCCAGCAGCCTGGAGTCCTACGAGCAGTACTTC
abundance: .; d_gene: .; j_gene: TRBJ1-1; v_gene: TRBV5-1; CDR3aa: CASSLSRGGTVNTEAFF; CDR3nt: TGCGCCAGCAGCTTGTCTAGGGGAGGTACAGTGAACACTGAAGCTTTCTTT
abundance: .; d_gene: .; j_gene: TRBJ2-5; v_gene: TRBV11-3; CDR3aa: CASSLEDTYQETQYF; CDR3nt: TGTGCCAGCAGCTTAGAGGACACTTACCAAGAGACCCAGTACTTC
abundance: .; d_gene: .; j_gene: TRBJ2-7; v_gene: TRBV5-1; CDR3aa: CASSLAGRSYEQYF; CDR3nt: TGCGCCAGCAGCTTGGCTGGAAGATCCTACGAGCAGTACTTC
abundance: .; d_gene: .; j_gene: TRBJ2-7; v_gene: TRBV4-1; CDR3aa: CASMLGGHAPYEQYF; CDR3nt: TGCGCCAGCATGCTCGGGGGCCATGCACCCTACGAGCAGTACTTC
abundance: .; d_gene: .; j_gene: TRBJ2-1; v_gene: TRBV6-1; CDR3aa: CASSEAPGIKFF; CDR3nt: TGTGCCAGCAGTGAAGCGCCAGGAATAAAGTTCTTC
abundance: .; d_gene: .; j_gene: TRBJ1-2; v_gene: TRBV5-1; CDR3aa: CASSYGRRGDSDGYTF; CDR3nt: TGCGCCAGCAGCTACGGGAGGCGGGGGGATTCCGACGGCTACACCTTC
abundance: .; d_gene: .; j_gene: TRBJ1-1; v_gene: TRBV4-1; CDR3aa: CASSQWTRGTEAFF; CDR3nt: TGCGCCAGCAGCCAGTGGACCCGGGGCACTGAAGCTTTCTTT
abundance: medium-sized; d_gene: TRBD1; j_gene: TRBJ1-4; v_gene: TRBV4-1; CDR3aa: CASSQQATGGEKLFF; CDR3nt: TGCGCCAGCAGCCAACAGGCCACAGGGGGTGAAAAACTGTTTTTT
abundance: .; d_gene: .; j_gene: TRBJ2-1; v_gene: TRBV9; CDR3aa: CASSVGGGGSKAEQFF; CDR3nt: TGTGCCAGCAGCGTAGGGGGCGGGGGCTCTAAGGCGGAGCAGTTCTTC